This TCR beta chain appears in the sequencing data of a study of cytomegalovirus exposure and HLA in healthy donors. 13 Jbeta primers and 60 Vbeta primers were used for the PCR. Sequencing used immunoSEQ multiplex PCR; TCRdb keeps in-frame clones, though not all of them. The table shows about 200,000 clones, with around 85% occurring only once. Donors were nominally healthy when sampled, though unrecorded immune exposures were likely. Study results and caveats: Most TCR sequences were rare, but some public TCRs occurred in many donors.

A word on this clone: Its antigen is not identified.

Germline CDR1 and CDR2: MDHEN and SYDVKM. The V and J ends lost 5 bases and 8 bases, in that order; junction bases with no gene match: 7. The CDR3 length is 14 residues. Sequenced input: PBMCs. This TCR was sampled from a man aged 50 or older in good health and CMV-seronegative. The genes are TRBV28 and TRBJ2-7, with 12 bases matching TRBD1. The CDR3 region is CASSPPGQGAKQYF. In DNA, the CDR3 is TGTGCCAGCAGTCCCCCGGGACAGGGGGCTAAGCAGTACTTC. The full variable domain, completed using reference TRBV28 and TRBJ2-7, is DVKVTQSSRYLVKRTGEKVFLECVQDMDHENMFWYRQDPGLGLRLIYFSYDVKMKEKGDIPEGYSVSREKKERFSLILESASTNQTSMYLCASSPPGQGAKQYFGPGTRLTVT.